This T cell receptor (beta chain) was captured in a study of response to subunit inactivated influenza vaccine (dated by TCRdb to the late 2010s). In terms of the full investigation: The study used deep quantitative T cell receptor repertoire profiling to track responses to a trivalent subunit inactivated influenza vaccine. Overall results and qualifications from the work: It was suggested by the authors that each seasonal influenza vaccination may recruit only a limited number of new T cells.

As concerns this clonotype: It lacks a known antigen. Base-call qualities are not available, and no considerably larger clone is one nucleotide away.

Cut back by 6 bases and 0 bases, the V and J ends lie 12 bases apart. The germline V gene supplies CDR1 MNHEY and CDR2 SVGEGT. Including cysteine and phenylalanine, the CDR3 has 16 amino acids. The DNA shown is the 48-base CDR3, in frame from base 1. Library generation was performed with RT-PCR. The data were produced on an Illumina HiSeq 2500. TCRdb applied fastp at Q25 and MiXCR to the public reads, then kept only in-frame beta chains. One record per CDR3 amino acid sequence lists the most common genes and DNA. The sample table contains around 520,000 distinct CDR3 sequences; only one count was recorded for about an eighth of them. In total, the top ten clones hold 10% to 13% of the sample.

This receptor was taken from a man in his forties or fifties who received an inactivated influenza vaccine. Donor details come from another sample of the same person, matched by shared clones. Here the sequenced sample was PBMCs from blood, taken on the day of vaccination. The sequence links TRBV6-2 or TRBV6-3 to TRBJ2-6, with the D gene call left open. The CDR3 region: CASSTDRFSGANVLTF. The DNA is as follows: TGTGCCAGCAGCACGGACCGCTTCTCTGGGGCCAACGTCCTGACTTTC.